The rows below give T cell receptor beta chains drawn from one sample of a study of cytomegalovirus exposure and HLA in healthy donors. Measured with immunoSEQ multiplex PCR; TCRdb has only the in-frame clones, and not every one. The ten most abundant clones cover around 7.5% of a sample with about 74,000 clones. Material: PBMCs. All receptors come from a female donor in good health and CMV-seropositive. Both conserved end residues are part of each CDR3.

>TRBJ2-7|TRBV29-1
CSVRDRHSYEQYF
>TRBJ1-2|TRBV28
CASSRPTGTYGYTF
>TRBJ1-1|TRBV6-1
CASILVSTEAFF
>TRBJ2-4|TRBV2
CASNTGQGKNIQYF
>TRBJ1-1|TRBV7-2
CASSPRGQEGPSEAFF
>TRBJ2-2|TRBV5-4
CASSFPGLAGGGTGELFF
>TRBJ1-4|TRBV30
CAWSGGQGPTNEKLFF
>TRBJ2-5|TRBV5-1
CASSSGSPQETQYF
>TRBJ2-7|TRBV7-6
CASSSYQTGDYEQYF
>TRBJ2-7|TRBV6-1
CASILQGAHEQYF
>TRBJ2-3|TRBV9
CASSVGLAGGQSADTQYF
>TRBJ2-1|TRBV27
CASSSPRDRGYNEQFF
>TRBJ2-2|TRBV28
CASSPTGTGRTGELFF
>TRBJ2-7|TRBV18
CASSPPSIPSEQYF
>TRBJ2-3|TRBV15
CATSRADIPRTDTQYF
>TRBJ2-7|TRBV2
CASRGLVNYEQYF
>TRBJ2-2|TRBV29-1
CSAYRTNGELFF
>TRBJ2-1|TRBV4-1
CASSYPAGGHNEQFF
>TRBJ1-6|TRBV2
CASSHRGLSPDNSPLHF
>TRBJ2-1|TRBV5-1
CASSPLAGGPYNEQFF
>TRBJ2-3|TRBV25-1
CASSPRAGGTDTQYF
>TRBJ1-5|TRBV7-2
CASSPRGNSNQPQHF
>TRBJ2-5|TRBV28
CASSLPVGAASSQYF
>TRBJ2-7|TRBV25-1
CASSGGGGKAYF
>TRBJ2-5|TRBV6-5
CASSYTQTGARETQYF
>TRBJ2-7|TRBV29-1
CSAGLINSYEQYF
>TRBJ1-1|TRBV29-1
CSVDTGPMNTEAFF
>TRBJ1-1|TRBV6-6
CASSTYRNTEAFF
>TRBJ2-7|TRBV9
CASSVDGGSSYEQYF
>TRBJ2-1|TRBV7-7
CASSLDSINEQFF
>TRBJ2-7|TRBV19
CASSISRSGEQYF
>TRBJ1-3|TRBV28
CASSPWGGGMTGNTIYF
>TRBJ2-7|TRBV28
CASSLGGPYEQYF
>TRBJ2-7|TRBV5-4
CASSPGTTYEQYF
>TRBJ2-7|TRBV7-2
CASSLTSLAGEQYF
>TRBJ2-7|TRBV28
CASSSFPIHEQYF
>TRBJ1-1|TRBV6-1
CASADRKNTEAFF
>TRBJ2-2|TRBV19
CASCRGHTGELFF
>TRBJ2-6|TRBV11-2
CASSLQQGVGANVLTF
>TRBJ2-7|TRBV5-8
CAIRDRNTYEQYF
>TRBJ2-1|TRBV15
CATTERTGPNEQFF
>TRBJ2-7|TRBV2
CASTRGLAGTSYEQYF
>TRBJ2-4|TRBV19
CASSREPGKWAKNIQYF
>TRBJ1-1|TRBV5-8
CASRFDRGIGEAFF
>TRBJ2-1|TRBV28
CASSTRTSGLYNEQFF